The clone carrying this T cell receptor (beta chain) was counted once. Its antigen is unidentified. The PCR made use of 60 Vbeta and 13 Jbeta primers. Assay: immunoSEQ multiplex PCR; the TCRdb copy retains only in-frame clones and omits some. The sample includes tens of thousands of clones, more than 70% of them seen just once. The germline CDR1 and CDR2 sequences are LGHNA and YNFKEQ. The V segment lost 1 base and the J segment 12 bases; nucleotides outside the gene matches: 4. The CDR3 contains 13 residues. The record originates from a study of cytomegalovirus exposure and HLA in healthy donors. Study-wide results and caveats: According to the study, 150 to 200 TCR beta chains were cytomegalovirus-associated. Rare TCR sequences dominated, though some public TCRs recurred in many donors.

This receptor was identified in a man aged 25-40 years in good health and CMV-seropositive. The sequenced sample consisted of PBMCs. This sequence joins TRBV4-2 and TRBJ2-2; 8 bases line up with TRBD2. CDR3 region: CASSQGLAGKLFF. DNA for the CDR3: TGTGCCAGCAGCCAAGGGTTAGCGGGAAAGCTGTTTTTT.